This T cell receptor (beta chain) was sequenced during a study of blood T cell repertoires in COVID-19. Across the whole study: PBMCs, B-cell-depleted T cells, or T cells provided the cDNA or gDNA that made up the material.

Looked up from germline, CDR1 is MNHEY and CDR2 is SMNVEV (reference sequence). With V trimmed by 4 bases and J by 6 bases, 5 bases remained unmatched. This CDR3 is built from 13 residues. Clones were read by immunoSEQ multiplex PCR, and TCRdb kept only the in-frame ones, dropping some. Of around 210,000 clones in the sample, 89% are singletons; the top ten hold approximately 8.2%. The TCR comes from a young woman who had recovered from COVID-19. The chain recombines TRBV27 with TRBJ1-2, with 7 bases that match TRBD1. The material sequenced was PBMCs or T cells enriched from blood (not recorded which). CDR3 DNA sequence: TGTGCCAGCAGTTCGACAGGGCCTGATGGCTACACCTTC. Its translation is CASSSTGPDGYTF.